The 3 T cell receptor beta chains reported below all come from one sample, sequenced in a study of CD8+ T cells in alopecia areata. Isolated RNA was reverse transcribed into cDNA used as the sequencing template. The protocol was immunoSEQ multiplex PCR, while the TCRdb copy is restricted to in-frame clones and leaves out a portion. Of 150,000 to 200,000 clones in the sample, more than 55% were seen once. Indicated treatment: oral pan-JAK inhibitor, 5-10 mg twice daily. The material sequenced was CD4+ T cells sorted from blood, taken at approximately week 50, from a patient treated with tofacitinib. The receptor source for this set is a human donor with alopecia areata.

The chain couples TRBV7-2 to TRBJ1-1; 9 bases fit TRBD1. Trimming cost V 2 bases and J 1 base; bases outside gene matches: 2. CDR3 length: 15 amino acids. Germline V gene lookup returns CDR1 SGHTA and CDR2 FQGNSA. In nucleotides, the CDR3 is TGTGCCAGCAGCTTAAACAGGGGGCGGAACACTGAAGCTTTCTTT. This codes for CASSLNRGRNTEAFF.

This chain links TRBV5-1 with TRBJ2-7; D might be TRBD2 (5 bases). V was pared by 1 base and J by 2 bases, with 10 bases between. The CDR3 has 14 amino acids. CDR1 and CDR2 (germline): SGHRS, YFSETQ. The DNA of the CDR3 is TGCGCCAGCAGCTTGACGGACGGGACCTACGAGCAGTACTTC. Translated, it gives CASSLTDGTYEQYF. Full variable domain (missing parts from reference TRBV5-1 and TRBJ2-7): KAGVTQTPRYLIKTRGQQVTLSCSPISGHRSVSWYQQTPGQGLQFLFEYFSETQRNKGNFPGRFSGRQFSNSRSEMNVSTLELGDSALYLCASSLTDGTYEQYFGPGTRLTVT.

V and J are TRBV29-1 and TRBJ2-7; TRBD1 agrees at 8 bases. V was clipped by 7 bases and J by 7 bases; unmatched bases: 12. The CDR3 contains 13 residues. Germline CDR1 is SQVTM and CDR2 is ANQGSEA. The CDR3 region has the DNA TGCAGCGCTGGTTGGACAGGGTCGGGTGAGCAGTACTTC. Its translation: CSAGWTGSGEQYF.